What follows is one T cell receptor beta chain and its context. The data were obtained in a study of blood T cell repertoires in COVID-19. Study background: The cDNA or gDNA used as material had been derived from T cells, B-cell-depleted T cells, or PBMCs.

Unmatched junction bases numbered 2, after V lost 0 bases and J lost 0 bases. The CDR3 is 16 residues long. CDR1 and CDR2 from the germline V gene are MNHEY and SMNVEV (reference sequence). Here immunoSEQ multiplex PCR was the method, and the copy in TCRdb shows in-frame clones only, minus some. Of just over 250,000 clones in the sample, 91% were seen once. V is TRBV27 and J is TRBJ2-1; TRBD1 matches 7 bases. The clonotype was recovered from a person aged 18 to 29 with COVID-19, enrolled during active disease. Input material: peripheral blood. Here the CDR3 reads CASSLSSGGSYNEQFF. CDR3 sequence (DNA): TGTGCCAGCAGTTTATCGTCAGGGGGCTCCTACAATGAGCAGTTCTTC.